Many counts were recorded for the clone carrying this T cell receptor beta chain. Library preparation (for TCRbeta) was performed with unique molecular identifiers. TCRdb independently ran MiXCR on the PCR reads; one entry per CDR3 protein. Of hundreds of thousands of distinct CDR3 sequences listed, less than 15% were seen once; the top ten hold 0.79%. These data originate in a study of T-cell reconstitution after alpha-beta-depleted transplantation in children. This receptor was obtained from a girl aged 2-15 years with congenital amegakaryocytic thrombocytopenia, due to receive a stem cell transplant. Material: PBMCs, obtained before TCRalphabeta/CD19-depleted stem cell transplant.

The CDR3, as DNA: TGCAGCGTTGTTCGCGGGAGATATATAAGCACAGATACGCAGTATTTT. This codes for CSVVRGRYISTDTQYF. The chain joins TRBV29-1 to TRBJ2-3, with 7 bases matching TRBD2. The CDR3 has 16 amino acids. V gave up 4 bases and J gave up 0 bases; unmatched junction bases: 10. The germline V gene has CDR1 SQVTM and CDR2 ANQGSEA.